This T cell receptor beta chain originates from a study of regulatory T cells in long-lasting Graves disease. Study summary: Antithyroid drugs had been given to newly diagnosed Graves' patients for under 3 months. The study's findings and limits: It was in persistent disease that TRBV28, TRBJ1-2 and TRBJ2-5 were favored.

Time point in this sample: newly diagnosed GD, antithyroid drugs for less than 3 months. The authors made the TCR library using RNA they extracted from PBMCs. Building of the TCR beta libraries involved iRepertoire HTBI primers and Arm-PCR of CDR3 regions. Each CDR3 protein gets one entry after TCRdb re-called the multiplex PCR reads with MiXCR. The repertoire includes 300,000 to 450,000 distinct CDR3 sequences, around 16% of them detected once, and over 20% sits in the top ten. This clonotype was seen many times. Its antigen is undetermined. Germline loops: CDR1 LGHDT, CDR2 YNNKEL (reference sequence). V was trimmed by 3 bases and J by 10 bases, leaving 13 bases between them. This CDR3 region has 14 residues.

The rearrangement joins TRBV3-1 to TRBJ1-6; D is uncertain. The input for sequencing was peripheral blood mononuclear cells (PBMCs), taken at new diagnosis, from a patient treated with antithyroid drugs. This receptor was taken from a female donor with Graves disease. The DNA of the CDR3 is TGTGCCAGCAGCCATGCCGGGCCGAAGTCACCCCTCCACTTT. Amino acids: CASSHAGPKSPLHF.